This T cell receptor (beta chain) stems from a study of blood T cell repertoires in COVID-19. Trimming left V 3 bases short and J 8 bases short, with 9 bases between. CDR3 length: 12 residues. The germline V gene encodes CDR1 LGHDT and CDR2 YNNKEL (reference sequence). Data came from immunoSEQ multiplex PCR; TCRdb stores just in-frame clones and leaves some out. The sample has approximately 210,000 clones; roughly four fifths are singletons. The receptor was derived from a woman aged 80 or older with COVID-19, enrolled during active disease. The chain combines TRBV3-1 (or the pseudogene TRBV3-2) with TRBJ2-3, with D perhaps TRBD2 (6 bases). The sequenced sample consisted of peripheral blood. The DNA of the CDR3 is TGTGCCAGCAGCCAGGAGGGACCTACGCAGTATTTT. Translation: CASSQEGPTQYF.